The 27 T cell receptor beta chains below come from one sample, sequenced in a study of cytomegalovirus exposure and HLA in healthy donors. With 60 Vbeta and 13 Jbeta primers, the PCR was carried out. Here immunoSEQ multiplex PCR was the method, and the copy in TCRdb shows in-frame clones only, minus some. The sample includes about 170,000 clones, 77% of them seen just once. Sequences were obtained from PBMCs. The receptors were sampled from a woman aged 25 to 45 in good health and CMV-seropositive.

The chain couples TRBV4-3 to TRBJ2-7; D perhaps matches TRBD1 (5 bases). With 5 bases removed from V and 4 bases from J, the gap between germline ends came to 21 bases. The CDR3 spans 16 residues. CDR1 LGHNA and CDR2 YSLEER come from the germline V gene. CDR3 in DNA: TGCGCCAGCAGCAGGGTTGCTAGGGGAAACTTGTACGAGCAGTACTTC. This encodes CASSRVARGNLYEQYF.

This clone was seen just once. The CDR3 sequence: CAWSVLGAGTDTQYF. DNA of the CDR3: TGTGCCTGGAGTGTACTGGGGGCCGGCACAGATACGCAGTATTTT. V gene TRBV30 combines with J gene TRBJ2-3; D possibly corresponds to TRBD1 (6 bases). V gave up 0 bases and J gave up 1 base, with 11 bases separating them. Germline lookup yields CDR1 GTSNPN and CDR2 SVGIG (reference sequence). The CDR3 is 15 amino acids.

The chain employs TRBV27 and TRBJ1-2; tentative D call: TRBD1 (5 bases). V lost 0 bases to trimming and J lost 8 bases, with 22 bases between them. The CDR3 totals 17 residues. Germline values: CDR1 MNHEY, CDR2 SMNVEV (reference sequence). Here the CDR3 DNA reads TGTGCCAGCAGTTTATCGAGCGGGGGAGCCAATATTAAGGGCTACACCTTC. This translates into CASSLSSGGANIKGYTF.

This clone was recorded only once. The chain employs TRBV29-1 and TRBJ2-2, with D perhaps matching TRBD2 (7 bases). The germline CDR1 and CDR2 sequences are SQVTM and ANQGSEA. This CDR3 has 15 residues. Between the trimmed V and J ends, which lost 2 bases and 5 bases, there was a span of 15 bases. As DNA, the CDR3 is TGCAGCGTTGAAAGGGGGGGGCGCGGGACCGGGGAGCTGTTTTTT. Amino acids: CSVERGGRGTGELFF.

The chain recombines TRBV5-8 with TRBJ2-6, with 8 positions matching TRBD1. The CDR3 covers 17 residues. CDR1 SGHTS and CDR2 YDEGEE come from the germline V gene. Germline trimming cut 4 bases from V and 1 base from J; bases unmatched to any gene: 7. For the CDR3, the DNA is TGTGCCAGCAGCCATACAGGGGGTCTATCTGGGGCCAACGTCCTGACTTTC. It yields the protein CASSHTGGLSGANVLTF.

The rearrangement links TRBV5-1 to TRBJ1-2; no firm D call. Germline CDR1 reads SGHRS; CDR2 reads YFSETQ. V gave up 4 bases and J gave up 3 bases, with 10 bases separating them. The CDR3 spans 13 residues. The CDR3 sequence is CASSPGEHYGYTF. The CDR3, as DNA: TGCGCCAGCAGCCCCGGTGAACACTATGGCTACACCTTC.

This rearrangement joins TRBV7-3 to TRBJ2-5, with 8 positions matching TRBD2. The CDR3 spans 15 residues. The trim removed 4 bases at V and 2 bases at J, leaving 6 bases unmatched. Looked up from germline, CDR1 is SGHTA and CDR2 is FQGTGA. This CDR3 is CASSSVAGRQETQYF. CDR3 nucleotide sequence: TGTGCCAGCAGCTCCGTAGCGGGAAGACAAGAGACCCAGTACTTC.

The chain recombines TRBV14 with TRBJ2-3; 7 nucleotides line up with TRBD2. Germline V gene data show CDR1 as SGHDN and CDR2 as FVKESK. V gave up 0 bases and J gave up 2 bases; unmatched junction bases: 11. This CDR3 region has 18 residues. CDR3: CASSQEAGAGRPTDTQYF. CDR3 coding DNA: TGTGCCAGCAGCCAAGAGGCGGGAGCGGGACGTCCCACAGATACGCAGTATTTT.

The V call is TRBV18, the J call TRBJ1-5, with D possibly matching TRBD1 (6 bases). Trimming pared 2 bases from V and 9 bases from J, leaving 17 bases between. The CDR3 is made up of 15 amino acids. Germline loops: CDR1 KGHSH, CDR2 LQKENI. CDR3 coding DNA: TGTGCCAGCTCACCAGGCGTTCGGGGGGCGACGCCCCAGCATTTT. The encoded protein is CASSPGVRGATPQHF.

This chain joins TRBV6-5 and TRBJ2-7, with D perhaps TRBD2 (6 bases). CDR1 MNHEY and CDR2 SVGAGI come from the germline V gene. V lost 6 bases to trimming and J lost 7 bases, with 16 bases between them. The CDR3 length is 13 residues. CDR3 region: CASSDTGEEEQYF. In DNA form, the CDR3 reads TGTGCCAGCAGCGACACCGGGGAGGAGGAGCAGTACTTC.

V is TRBV18 and J is TRBJ2-6; D might be TRBD1 (6 bases). Germline CDR1 reads KGHSH; CDR2 reads LQKENI. The CDR3 totals 17 residues. V gave up 4 bases and J gave up 0 bases, with 13 bases separating them. The DNA for the CDR3 is TGTGCCAGCTCACTCGGGACACTCACCTCTGGGGCCAACGTCCTGACTTTC. Protein sequence: CASSLGTLTSGANVLTF.

The V call is TRBV19, the J call TRBJ2-1, with TRBD2 matching over 12 bases. The CDR3 is made up of 20 amino acids. The germline gives CDR1 LNHDA, CDR2 SQIVND (reference sequence). V shed 6 bases, J shed 5 bases, and the junction held 20 bases outside the gene matches. The CDR3 coding sequence is TGTGCCAGTAGCCCGGCTAGCGGGAGGGTAAACCTAATCGCAAACAATGAGCAGTTCTTC. Encoded protein: CASSPASGRVNLIANNEQFF.

The chain recombines TRBV27 with TRBJ2-6, with D perhaps matching TRBD1 (7 bases). CDR1 is MNHEY and CDR2 is SMNVEV in the germline V gene (reference sequence). The CDR3 spans 18 residues. V lost 3 bases and J 0 bases, leaving 15 bases between the germline ends. As DNA, the CDR3 is TGTGCCAGCAGTTTTCTTGGACAGGACTACTCTGGGGCCAACGTCCTGACTTTC. Translation: CASSFLGQDYSGANVLTF.

The gene calls are TRBV18 and TRBJ2-7; perhaps TRBD1 as D (6 bases). Germline V gene data show CDR1 as KGHSH and CDR2 as LQKENI. This CDR3 comprises 15 residues. Trimming took 4 bases from V and 0 from J, leaving 13 bases between them. The CDR3 region is CASSLGQSSSYEQYF. The DNA for the CDR3 is TGTGCCAGCTCACTCGGACAGTCTAGCTCCTACGAGCAGTACTTC.

The V and J genes are TRBV11-2 and TRBJ2-5; no reliable D call. The CDR3 is 11 amino acids. Germline V lookup: CDR1 SGHAT, CDR2 FQNNGV. V shed 5 bases and J shed 4 bases, with 5 bases lying between them. DNA for the CDR3: TGTGCCAGCAGCACCGGAGAGACCCAGTACTTC. Translating gives CASSTGETQYF. The whole variable domain, filled in from reference TRBV11-2 and TRBJ2-5, reads EAGVAQSPRYKIIEKRQSVAFWCNPISGHATLYWYQQILGQGPKLLIQFQNNGVVDDSQLPKDRFSAERLKGVDSTLKIQPAKLEDSAVYLCASSTGETQYFGPGTRLLVL.

V gene TRBV11-2 combines with J gene TRBJ2-7; 7 nucleotides agree with TRBD1. Germline CDR1 reads SGHAT; CDR2 reads FQNNGV. J gave up 5 bases and V 2 bases, and 0 bases lay outside the gene matches. This CDR3 is 12 amino acids long. The CDR3 is CASSLTGDEQYF. DNA for the CDR3: TGTGCCAGCAGCTTAACAGGGGACGAGCAGTACTTC.

The chain uses TRBV27 and TRBJ2-1; TRBD2 matches at 9 bases. J was trimmed by 5 bases and V by 5 bases; bases with no gene match: 7. Germline CDR1 and CDR2: MNHEY and SMNVEV (reference sequence). CDR3 length: 15 residues. The CDR3 sequence: CASSPGASGNNEQFF. For the CDR3, the DNA is TGTGCCAGCAGTCCAGGGGCTAGCGGGAACAATGAGCAGTTCTTC.

The chain joins TRBV7-9 to TRBJ1-5, with no clear D. The germline CDR1 and CDR2 sequences are SEHNR and FQNEAQ (reference sequence). CDR3 length: 12 amino acids. V lost 3 bases, J lost 6 bases, and 6 bases lay in between. CDR3 in amino acids: CASSFSFQPQHF. The CDR3 coding sequence is TGTGCCAGCAGCTTCTCGTTTCAGCCCCAGCATTTT.

This clone was seen just once. The genes are TRBV11-2 and TRBJ2-7; TRBD1 might be the D (6 bases). The CDR3 is made up of 14 amino acids. The germline V gene has CDR1 SGHAT and CDR2 FQNNGV. V lost 4 bases, J lost 3 bases, and 13 bases lay in between. The chain's CDR3 is CASSWLGRGYEQYF. The CDR3 DNA is TGTGCCAGCAGCTGGCTTGGCAGGGGCTACGAGCAGTACTTC.

This chain joins TRBV14 and TRBJ2-3; TRBD2 matches 8 bases. Unmatched junction bases numbered 23, after V lost 3 bases and J lost 6 bases. This CDR3 contains 20 residues. Germline lookup yields CDR1 SGHDN and CDR2 FVKESK. CDR3 amino acids: CASSQRLTSAGGVGGDTQYF. In DNA form, the CDR3 reads TGTGCCAGCAGCCAGCGTCTGACCTCCGCGGGAGGCGTCGGTGGCGATACGCAGTATTTT.

The chain is built from TRBV18 and TRBJ2-7; 8 bases fit TRBD1. There are 14 residues in the CDR3. V trimming: 4 bases; J trimming: 3 bases; junction bases outside the gene matches: 5. Looked up from germline, CDR1 is KGHSH and CDR2 is LQKENI. The CDR3: CASSREQGVYEQYF. The CDR3 coding sequence is TGTGCCAGCTCACGGGAACAGGGGGTCTACGAGCAGTACTTC.

The chain is built from TRBV29-1 and TRBJ1-4; TRBD1 aligns across 8 bases. V shed 7 bases, J shed 4 bases, and the junction held 5 bases outside the gene matches. From germline, CDR1 is SQVTM and CDR2 ANQGSEA. The CDR3 is made up of 13 amino acids. The CDR3 region is CSGVDRVNEKLFF. The CDR3, as DNA: TGCAGCGGGGTGGACAGGGTTAATGAAAAACTGTTTTTT.

This rearrangement joins TRBV5-6 to TRBJ2-5; D not resolved. Germline CDR1 is SGHDT and CDR2 is YYEEEE. This CDR3 is built from 13 residues. V gave up 1 base and J gave up 7 bases, with 11 bases separating them. The CDR3 DNA follows: TGTGCCAGCAGCTTGTCTAGGATTGGGACCCAGTACTTC. It is translated as CASSLSRIGTQYF.

This rearrangement joins TRBV10-2 to TRBJ1-2; 11 bases are a match to TRBD1. The CDR3 runs 14 residues. From germline, CDR1 is WSHSY and CDR2 SAAADI. The ends lost 6 bases at V and 3 bases at J; junction bases unmatched: 3. The chain's CDR3 is CASRRTGGDYGYTF. CDR3 nucleotides: TGCGCCAGCAGGAGGACAGGGGGCGACTATGGCTACACCTTC.

The genes are TRBV11-2 and TRBJ2-2; 8 nucleotides agree with TRBD2. Germline CDR1 is SGHAT and CDR2 is FQNNGV. J was trimmed by 3 bases and V by 1 base; bases with no gene match: 4. CDR3 length equals 16 residues. DNA for the CDR3: TGTGCCAGCAGCTTAGTCCCTAGCGGGTACACCGGGGAGCTGTTTTTT. The encoded protein is CASSLVPSGYTGELFF.

The chain uses TRBV6-1 and TRBJ2-5; 7 nucleotides agree with TRBD2. Germline lookup yields CDR1 MNHNS and CDR2 SASEGT. This CDR3 is built from 14 residues. V shed 3 bases, J shed 5 bases, and the junction held 6 bases outside the gene matches. The DNA for the CDR3 is TGTGCCAGCAGTGAGGGGGGGAGTGGCGAGACCCAGTACTTC. It specifies CASSEGGSGETQYF.

This sequence joins TRBV4-3 and TRBJ2-3; weak D call: TRBD2 (5 bases). CDR1 and CDR2 (germline): LGHNA, YSLEER. V dropped 4 bases and J dropped 3 bases, with 14 bases sitting between them. This CDR3 comprises 15 residues. Here the CDR3 DNA reads TGCGCCAGCAGCCGTGAGGGAGAGATTACAGATACGCAGTATTTT. Translation: CASSREGEITDTQYF.